The next 21 T cell receptor beta chains were all read from a single sample in a study of OX40 agonist ivuxolimab in advanced cancers. Sequenced by immunoSEQ multiplex PCR; TCRdb stores in-frame clones only, minus some. This repertoire shows roughly 48,000 clones, about 86% found once; its top ten account for under 8.5%. The specimen was CD4+ or CD8+ T cells sorted from blood, collected in a trial of the OX40 agonist ivuxolimab. The receptor set was obtained from an adult with an advanced solid tumor such as melanoma, head and neck, liver or kidney cancer.

The gene calls are TRBV5-1 and TRBJ1-3; D remains ambiguous. Trimming removed 0 bases at V and 4 bases at J, with 20 bases between. CDR1 is SGHRS, CDR2 YFSETQ, per germline. The CDR3 covers 18 residues. The CDR3 protein is CASSLEGSDHYLGNTIYF. In DNA form, the CDR3 reads TGCGCCAGCAGCTTGGAAGGTTCGGACCATTATCTCGGAAACACCATATATTTT.

V gene TRBV5-1 combines with J gene TRBJ2-3; possibly TRBD1 for D (8 bases). Germline CDR1 and CDR2: SGHRS and YFSETQ. Trimming stripped 5 bases from V and 3 bases from J, with 16 bases between. CDR3 size: 15 residues. CDR3 loop: CASRGGTGLTDTQYF. The CDR3 DNA reads TGCGCCAGCAGGGGGGGGACAGGCTTGACAGATACGCAGTATTTT. The complete variable domain, with remaining parts taken from reference TRBV5-1 and TRBJ2-3, reads KAGVTQTPRYLIKTRGQQVTLSCSPISGHRSVSWYQQTPGQGLQFLFEYFSETQRNKGNFPGRFSGRQFSNSRSEMNVSTLELGDSALYLCASRGGTGLTDTQYFGPGTRLTVL.

The chain has TRBV7-9 and TRBJ2-6; D ambiguous. The CDR3 spans 17 residues. Germline V gene data show CDR1 as SEHNR and CDR2 as FQNEAQ (reference sequence). Deletions cut 4 bases from V and 1 base from J, with 14 bases between. CDR3: CASSSGHILSGANVLTF. As DNA, the CDR3 is TGTGCCAGCAGCTCGGGCCATATTCTATCTGGGGCCAACGTCCTGACTTTC.

The gene calls are TRBV27 and TRBJ2-7, with no clear D. Deletions cut 3 bases from V and 4 bases from J, with 13 bases between. Germline V gene data show CDR1 as MNHEY and CDR2 as SMNVEV (reference sequence). The CDR3 contains 14 residues. The CDR3 reads CASSFMGYGYEQYF. The CDR3 bases are TGTGCCAGCAGTTTTATGGGTTACGGTTACGAGCAGTACTTC.

The CDR3 sequence is CSVVRQGYGYTF. The DNA for the CDR3 is TGCAGCGTTGTAAGGCAGGGATATGGCTACACCTTC. J is TRBJ1-2 and V is TRBV29-1; tentative D call: TRBD1 (5 bases). CDR3 length equals 12 residues. V lost 4 bases, J lost 5 bases, and 11 bases lay in between. Germline-derived CDR1 and CDR2 are SQVTM and ANQGSEA.

The genes are TRBV5-1 and TRBJ1-6; 10 bases match TRBD1. V was pared by 5 bases and J by 9 bases, with 8 bases of the junction left unmatched. Germline CDR1 SGHRS, CDR2 YFSETQ. The CDR3 spans 15 residues. The CDR3 loop reads CASSTRTGGFSPLHF. DNA of the CDR3: TGCGCCAGCAGTACCAGGACAGGGGGATTTTCACCCCTCCACTTT.

The CDR3, as DNA: TGTGCCAGCAGTGTAACGGGGAACACTGAAGCTTTCTTT. This sequence encodes CASSVTGNTEAFF. The chain recombines TRBV9 with TRBJ1-1; unclear D gene. Trimming took off 5 bases at V and 1 base at J, with 9 bases between the two ends. CDR1 SGDLS and CDR2 YYNGEE come from the germline V gene. CDR3 length: 13 residues. The complete variable domain, with remaining parts taken from reference TRBV9 and TRBJ1-1, reads DSGVTQTPKHLITATGQRVTLRCSPRSGDLSVYWYQQSLDQGLQFLIQYYNGEERAKGNILERFSAQQFPDLHSELNLSSLELGDSALYFCASSVTGNTEAFFGQGTRLTVV.

This sequence joins TRBV5-1 and TRBJ1-1; D gene uncertain. The CDR3 is 15 amino acids. Germline values: CDR1 SGHRS, CDR2 YFSETQ. V dropped 0 bases and J dropped 1 base, with 10 bases sitting between them. The CDR3: CASSLAYRGNTEAFF. In DNA, the CDR3 is TGCGCCAGCAGCTTGGCCTACCGGGGGAACACTGAAGCTTTCTTT.

This clone appeared once. The J gene is TRBJ2-3, the V gene TRBV6-5; 7 positions agree with TRBD2. Germline values: CDR1 MNHEY, CDR2 SVGAGI. The V gene end was trimmed by 2 bases and the J gene end by 2 bases; junction bases not matched to a gene: 4. The CDR3 has 15 amino acids. The CDR3 protein is CASSYGGTNTDTQYF. CDR3 nucleotide sequence: TGTGCCAGCAGTTACGGAGGGACTAACACAGATACGCAGTATTTT.

The rearrangement links TRBV19 to TRBJ1-5; D unresolved. The V and J ends lost 5 bases and 4 bases respectively, with 12 bases between them. Germline CDR1 reads LNHDA; CDR2 reads SQIVND (reference sequence). The CDR3 spans 14 residues. In nucleotides, the CDR3 is TGTGCCAGTAGTTTTCAAAGCATGAATCAGCCCCAGCATTTT. Protein sequence: CASSFQSMNQPQHF.

This rearrangement joins TRBV2 to TRBJ2-3; 10 positions match TRBD1. The V gene's germline CDR1 is SNHLY and CDR2 FYNNEI. The V and J ends lost 9 bases and 9 bases, in that order; junction bases with no gene match: 12. The CDR3 extends over 14 amino acids. CDR3 region: CASLPGQGPLTQYF. CDR3 DNA sequence: TGTGCCAGTCTACCGGGACAGGGGCCCCTGACGCAGTATTTT.

CDR3 residues: CASSPIRGGYGYTF. CDR3 coding DNA: TGTGCCAGCTCACCAATCAGGGGAGGCTATGGCTACACCTTC. V is TRBV18 and J is TRBJ1-2; D is possibly TRBD1 (6 bases). The CDR3 runs to 14 residues. Trimming cost V 2 bases and J 4 bases, with 11 bases left between them. In germline, CDR1 is KGHSH, CDR2 LQKENI. The full variable domain, completed using reference TRBV18 and TRBJ1-2, is NAGVMQNPRHLVRRRGQEARLRCSPMKGHSHVYWYRQLPEEGLKFMVYLQKENIIDESGMPKERFSAEFPKEGPSILRIQQVVRGDSAAYFCASSPIRGGYGYTFGSGTRLTVV.

The chain employs TRBV29-1 and TRBJ1-4; weak D call: TRBD1 (6 bases). Trimming shortened V by 6 bases and J by 7 bases, and 6 bases separated the two germline ends. Germline CDR1 reads SQVTM; CDR2 reads ANQGSEA. The CDR3 length is 10 residues. CDR3 sequence: CSVGGEKLFF. Here the CDR3 DNA reads TGCAGCGTAGGGGGTGAAAAACTGTTTTTT.

The V gene is TRBV6-5, the J gene TRBJ1-6; D is possibly TRBD1 (5 bases). Germline V gene lookup returns CDR1 MNHEY and CDR2 SVGAGI. CDR3 length: 15 residues. The germline V and J ends were trimmed by 2 bases and 10 bases, with 15 bases remaining between them. The CDR3 is CASSYRRGWDSPLHF. CDR3 coding DNA: TGTGCCAGCAGTTACCGGCGGGGGTGGGACTCACCCCTCCACTTT.

The chain links TRBV6-5 to TRBJ2-7; D remains unclear. V lost 3 bases and J lost 1, with 13 bases in between. Germline-derived CDR1 and CDR2 are MNHEY and SVGAGI. The CDR3 has 15 residues. The CDR3 DNA sequence: TGTGCCAGCAGTTATACTCTCTGGGTATCCTACGAGCAGTACTTC. Translating gives CASSYTLWVSYEQYF.

A single count supports this clone. The chain couples TRBV27 to TRBJ2-7, with D tentatively TRBD2 (7 bases). The germline V gene encodes CDR1 MNHEY and CDR2 SMNVEV (reference sequence). The V gene lost 4 bases and the J gene lost 6 bases, with 19 bases spanning the gap. The CDR3 sequence is 15 residues long. CDR3 bases: TGTGCCAGCAGTTGGGGGACGCCGGGGGGCGGCGAGCAGTACTTC. Residues: CASSWGTPGGGEQYF.

The J gene is TRBJ1-1, the V gene TRBV30; D is undetermined. This CDR3 is built from 14 residues. The V gene lost 0 bases and the J gene lost 1 base, with 9 bases spanning the gap. Germline V CDR1 and CDR2: GTSNPN, SVGIG (reference sequence). The CDR3 region is CAWSVGTANTEAFF. As DNA, the CDR3 is TGTGCCTGGAGTGTTGGTACGGCGAACACTGAAGCTTTCTTT.

The rearrangement joins TRBV9 to TRBJ1-3; 7 bases are a match to TRBD1. With V trimmed by 3 bases and J by 4 bases, 7 bases remained unmatched. Germline lookup yields CDR1 SGDLS and CDR2 YYNGEE. This CDR3 spans 15 amino acids. Here the CDR3 reads CASSAETGVGNTIYF. The CDR3 DNA sequence: TGTGCCAGCAGCGCAGAAACAGGGGTCGGAAACACCATATATTTT.

In this sample, this clone turned up a few times. The V and J genes are TRBV7-3 and TRBJ2-1; D possibly corresponds to TRBD1 (6 bases). Trimming took off 5 bases at V and 9 bases at J, with 11 bases between the two ends. Germline lookup yields CDR1 SGHTA and CDR2 FQGTGA. The CDR3 is made up of 12 amino acids. CDR3 residues: CASSQQGGEQFF. CDR3 bases: TGTGCCAGCAGCCAGCAAGGGGGTGAGCAGTTCTTC.

The gene calls are TRBV30 and TRBJ1-1, with 9 positions matching TRBD1. The CDR3 is made up of 20 amino acids. The V and J ends lost 0 bases and 1 base, in that order; junction bases with no gene match: 18. Germline lookup yields CDR1 GTSNPN and CDR2 SVGIG (reference sequence). CDR3 amino acids: CAWSVPKAYRQGEKNTEAFF. CDR3 DNA sequence: TGTGCCTGGAGTGTACCAAAGGCTTATCGACAGGGGGAGAAGAACACTGAAGCTTTCTTT.

V usage is TRBV7-2 and J usage is TRBJ1-6; D is undetermined. The germline V and J ends were trimmed by 5 bases and 3 bases, with 20 bases remaining between them. Germline loops: CDR1 SGHTA, CDR2 FQGNSA. This CDR3 comprises 18 residues. The CDR3 spells CASSKSGDYRFYNSPLHF. The CDR3 DNA sequence: TGTGCCAGCAGCAAATCGGGAGATTATCGATTCTATAATTCACCCCTCCACTTT.